The clone carrying this T cell receptor beta chain has ten or more counts. Its matching antigen is unknown. The sample originates from a study of T cell repertoires in cytomegalovirus infection. Study information: Public TCR beta signature analysis indicated the presence of both CMV infection and matching HLA type. Study results and limitations: The cumulative frequency of public TCR beta families identified carriers of CMV plus the relevant HLA. CMV-specific TCR beta clonotypes restricted by HLA-C were the ones dominating the ex vivo response.

This CDR3 region has 14 residues. After removal of 4 bases from V and 7 bases from J, the junction contained 10 bases not matched to a gene. CDR1 is SGHVS, CDR2 FNYEAQ, per germline. Using its own MiXCR run on the reads, TCRdb lists one record per CDR3 protein. The table shows almost 550,000 distinct CDR3 sequences, with 16% occurring only once. The source is a human donor in good health (CMV status not recorded). Some clones in this sample may be carry-over from other donors' samples. The sample was CD8+ T cells from PBMCs. The rearrangement links TRBV7-6 to TRBJ2-7; 7 bases map to TRBD1. CDR3 coding DNA: TGTGCCAGCAGCTCCGCCGGGACAGTAAGTGAGCAGTACTTC. Amino acids: CASSSAGTVSEQYF.